This TCR beta chain derives from a study of T cell changes during pregnancy in multiple sclerosis. V lost 1 base and J lost 0; bases outside the gene matches: 8. This CDR3 is 19 amino acids long. CDR1 and CDR2 from the germline V gene are LNHDA and SQIVND (reference sequence). Assay: immunoSEQ multiplex PCR; the TCRdb copy retains only in-frame clones and omits some. Of some 110,000 clones listed, roughly nine tenths are singletons. Sequenced here: peripheral blood, sampled before pregnancy. V usage is TRBV19 and J usage is TRBJ2-4; 11 positions agree with TRBD2. The sequence was obtained from a female donor with multiple sclerosis, enrolled in a pregnancy study. The CDR3 here is CASSIGGLAGHLAKNIQYF. The CDR3 DNA is TGTGCCAGTAGTATAGGTGGACTAGCGGGCCACCTAGCCAAAAACATTCAGTACTTC.